The clone carrying this T cell receptor beta chain was seen a few times. These data are taken from a study of immune evolution from preneoplasia to lung adenocarcinoma. Assay: immunoSEQ multiplex PCR; the TCRdb copy retains only in-frame clones and omits some. Here the sample spans just over 14,000 clones, more than 65% being singletons. The CDR3 length is 13 residues. Patient tissue came from resections in Japan or China, 2014–2017. The rearrangement links TRBV12-2 to TRBJ1-5. TRBV12-2 counts as a pseudogene. The receptor's source is a person aged 60-80 years with lung adenocarcinoma. Sequences were obtained from FFPE minimally invasive lung adenocarcinoma tissue. DNA for the CDR3: TGTGCAAGTCGCCCACGGCGGTACCAGCCCCAGCATTTT. It is translated as CASRPRRYQPQHF.